The present entry profiles one T cell receptor beta chain with its context. Looked up from germline, CDR1 is MNHEY and CDR2 is SMNVEV (reference sequence). The CDR3 extends over 13 amino acids. V was trimmed by 2 bases and J by 8 bases, leaving 9 bases between them. Only in-frame clones appear in the TCRdb table, and some are missing; sequencing was by immunoSEQ multiplex PCR. This repertoire shows approximately 640,000 clones, about 78% found once; its top ten account for 1.8%. The entry originates in a study of shared clonotypes between healthy human individuals. The chain joins TRBV27 to TRBJ1-4; D ambiguous. Sequenced material: memory CD4+ T cells sorted from blood. The sample's subset: CD45RA-negative fraction. The source of this sequence is a woman in her twenties or thirties in good health. CDR3 amino acids: CASSLRAAEKLFF. CDR3 bases: TGTGCCAGCAGTTTAAGGGCCGCAGAAAAACTGTTTTTT.